Listed here are 21 T cell receptor beta chains from one sample, sequenced in a study of technical replicates of blood from a few donors. Some clones are missing from TCRdb's copy, which holds only in-frame ones; the method was immunoSEQ multiplex PCR. The table lists around 58,000 clones, around 84% of them singletons. The sequenced sample consisted of PBMCs. The receptors come from a human donor in good health. Some clones in this sample may be carry-over from other donors' samples.

The count of this clone is one. CDR3 coding DNA: TGTGCCAGCAGTGAAGCGTTTTGGACTAGCGGGGTGACCGGGGAGCTGTTTTTT. Encoded protein: CASSEAFWTSGVTGELFF. The rearrangement links TRBV6-1 to TRBJ2-2; 12 bases are shared with TRBD2. The germline gives CDR1 MNHNS, CDR2 SASEGT. The length of the CDR3 is 18 residues. Losses at the gene ends were 0 bases for V and 5 bases for J; bases not matched to a gene: 7.

The CDR3 nucleotides are TGTGCCAGCCAACCCGGACTAGCGGGAGCTGAGCAGTTCTTC. Encoded protein: CASQPGLAGAEQFF. The genes are TRBV6-1 and TRBJ2-1, with 13 positions matching TRBD2. This CDR3 contains 14 residues. CDR1 MNHNS and CDR2 SASEGT come from the germline V gene. The V and J ends lost 8 bases and 9 bases, in that order; junction bases with no gene match: 7.

The chain carries TRBV5-3 and TRBJ1-2; TRBD1 matches at 7 bases. TRBV5-3 is reported as an ORF; its role is uncertain. This CDR3 is built from 16 residues. V was clipped by 0 bases and J by 2 bases; unmatched bases: 7. CDR3 DNA sequence: TGTGCCAGAAGCTTGGGTAGGGGGCGGGCGAACTATGGCTACACCTTC. Translation: CARSLGRGRANYGYTF.

The chain uses TRBV7-2 and TRBJ2-7, with D perhaps matching TRBD2 (6 bases). The CDR3 extends over 15 amino acids. V was cut by 3 bases and J by 2 bases, with 14 bases left in between. Germline CDR1 is SGHTA and CDR2 is FQGNSA. CDR3 protein: CASSFVASETYEQYF. CDR3 nucleotide sequence: TGTGCCAGCAGCTTTGTGGCTAGCGAAACCTACGAGCAGTACTTC.

The CDR3 sequence is CASSNDVGGWREQYF. Written as DNA, the CDR3 is TGTGCCAGCTCGAACGACGTTGGGGGGTGGCGCGAGCAGTACTTC. The chain couples TRBV18 to TRBJ2-7; maybe TRBD2 (6 bases). The V gene lost 6 bases and the J gene lost 6 bases, with 21 bases spanning the gap. From germline, CDR1 is KGHSH and CDR2 LQKENI. The CDR3 covers 15 residues.

The rearrangement uses TRBV6-1 and TRBJ1-1; 10 bases align to TRBD1. Germline values: CDR1 MNHNS, CDR2 SASEGT. This CDR3 has 15 residues. V was clipped by 6 bases and J by 1 base; unmatched bases: 5. This CDR3 is CASRPGQGRNTEAFF. The DNA of the CDR3 is TGTGCCAGCAGGCCGGGACAGGGGCGGAACACTGAAGCTTTCTTT.

The J gene is TRBJ1-5, the V gene TRBV7-2; D remains unclear. The germline V and J ends were trimmed by 3 bases and 4 bases, with 7 bases remaining between them. The germline CDR1 and CDR2 sequences are SGHTA and FQGNSA. This CDR3 has 13 amino acids. CDR3: CASSFLWNQPQHF. CDR3 DNA: TGTGCCAGCAGCTTCCTATGGAATCAGCCCCAGCATTTT. Full variable domain (missing parts from reference TRBV7-2 and TRBJ1-5): GAGVSQSPSNKVTEKGKDVELRCDPISGHTALYWYRQSLGQGLEFLIYFQGNSAPDKSGLPSDRFSAERTGGSVSTLTIQRTQQEDSAVYLCASSFLWNQPQHFGDGTRLSIL.

This chain uses TRBV5-4 with TRBJ2-5, with TRBD1 identical over 8 bases. The germline CDR1 and CDR2 sequences are SGHNT and YYREEE (reference sequence). Trimming removed 0 bases from V and 10 bases from J; junction bases left unmatched: 5. This CDR3 is built from 13 residues. The CDR3 DNA is TGTGCCAGCAGCTTGGGGACAGGGAAGAACCAGTACTTC. Its translation: CASSLGTGKNQYF.

A few counts support this clone. The chain recombines TRBV30 with TRBJ2-7; 9 nucleotides line up with TRBD2. The germline V gene has CDR1 GTSNPN and CDR2 SVGIG (reference sequence). Trimming removed 0 bases from V and 0 bases from J; junction bases left unmatched: 3. This CDR3 spans 15 amino acids. The CDR3 is CAWSVAGGYSYEQYF. As DNA, the CDR3 is TGTGCCTGGAGTGTAGCGGGAGGATACTCCTACGAGCAGTACTTC.

The chain carries TRBV5-8 and TRBJ1-5; D unclear. The V gene's germline CDR1 is SGHTS and CDR2 YDEGEE. The V and J ends lost 2 bases and 0 bases respectively, with 9 bases between them. The CDR3 covers 15 residues. As DNA, the CDR3 is TGTGCCAGCAGCTTTCGCGGGTATAGCAATCAGCCCCAGCATTTT. Translating it yields CASSFRGYSNQPQHF. Using reference TRBV5-8 and TRBJ1-5 for the parts outside the CDR3, the full variable domain is EAGVTQSPTHLIKTRGQQATLRCSPISGHTSVYWYQQALGLGLQFLLWYDEGEERNRGNFPPRFSGRQFPNYSSELNVNALELEDSALYLCASSFRGYSNQPQHFGDGTRLSIL.

The CDR3 region has the DNA TGTGCCACCAGCAGGCCAACTAGCAATCCCTACGAGCAGTACTTC. Translating it yields CATSRPTSNPYEQYF. The chain couples TRBV15 to TRBJ2-7, with D tentatively TRBD2 (6 bases). The V end lost 3 bases, the J end lost 2 bases, and 14 bases lay between the germline ends. Germline values: CDR1 LNHNV, CDR2 YYDKDF (reference sequence). This CDR3 is 15 amino acids long.

The genes are TRBV5-1 and TRBJ2-7; D not resolved. CDR3 length equals 15 residues. The V and J ends lost 5 bases and 3 bases respectively, with 18 bases between them. Looked up from germline, CDR1 is SGHRS and CDR2 is YFSETQ. CDR3 in DNA: TGCGCCAGCAGTTTTAGCCTACAAACGGACTACGAGCAGTACTTC. It codes for CASSFSLQTDYEQYF.

The genes are TRBV2 and TRBJ1-2; D unclear. This CDR3 has 13 residues. Germline CDR1 is SNHLY and CDR2 is FYNNEI. Trimming shortened V by 0 bases and J by 7 bases, and 9 bases separated the two germline ends. The CDR3 protein is CASSEAADFGYTF. Written as DNA, the CDR3 is TGTGCCAGCAGTGAAGCGGCGGACTTTGGCTACACCTTC.

The rearrangement uses TRBV25-1 and TRBJ2-4, with TRBD1 matching over 8 bases. V lost 8 bases to trimming and J lost 6 bases; unmatched junction nucleotides: 9. Germline V gene sequence: CDR1 MGHDK, CDR2 SYGVNS. The CDR3 is 14 amino acids. This CDR3 is CASSPSTGVNIQYF. CDR3 nucleotides: TGTGCCAGCTCCCCCTCGACAGGGGTAAACATTCAGTACTTC.

The chain joins TRBV7-9 to TRBJ2-5, with D possibly matching TRBD2 (6 bases). The CDR3 extends over 13 amino acids. Deletions cut 7 bases from V and 2 bases from J, with 11 bases between. The germline V gene encodes CDR1 SEHNR and CDR2 FQNEAQ (reference sequence). CDR3 sequence: CASKGRGQETQYF. In DNA form, the CDR3 reads TGTGCCAGCAAGGGGCGGGGACAAGAGACCCAGTACTTC.

V usage is TRBV11-3 and J usage is TRBJ1-1; TRBD1 matches at 7 bases. V lost 3 bases to trimming and J lost 11 bases; unmatched junction nucleotides: 9. The CDR3 loop spans 13 amino acids. The germline V gene encodes CDR1 SGHNT and CDR2 YENEEA. CDR3 sequence: CASSFTSTGRAFF. The CDR3 DNA reads as TGTGCCAGCAGCTTTACTTCGACAGGGAGGGCTTTCTTT.

V gene TRBV5-1 combines with J gene TRBJ2-1; 10 nucleotides agree with TRBD2. CDR1 SGHRS and CDR2 YFSETQ come from the germline V gene. This CDR3 is built from 16 residues. V shed 0 bases, J shed 2 bases, and the junction held 2 bases outside the gene matches. The CDR3, as DNA: TGCGCCAGCAGCTTGGCAGCGGGGGGGGCCTACAATGAGCAGTTCTTC. Amino acids: CASSLAAGGAYNEQFF.

The chain employs TRBV7-2 and TRBJ2-7; 9 bases agree with TRBD1. V shed 3 bases, J shed 5 bases, and the junction held 2 bases outside the gene matches. Germline CDR1 is SGHTA and CDR2 is FQGNSA. This CDR3 region has 13 residues. The CDR3 region is CASSFRDRDEQYF. CDR3 DNA sequence: TGTGCCAGCAGCTTCCGGGACAGGGACGAGCAGTACTTC.

V is TRBV7-2 and J is TRBJ1-1, with a weak D call TRBD1 (5 bases). This CDR3 is built from 14 residues. Trimming cost V 5 bases and J 0 bases, with 10 bases left between them. In germline, CDR1 is SGHTA, CDR2 FQGNSA. The CDR3 loop reads CASSDDSMNTEAFF. In nucleotides, the CDR3 is TGTGCCAGCAGCGACGACAGCATGAACACTGAAGCTTTCTTT.

This clone was seen a few times. The chain recombines TRBV2 with TRBJ1-2; D gene unclear. Per germline, CDR1 SNHLY and CDR2 FYNNEI. Trimming removed 6 bases at V and 2 bases at J, with 4 bases between. The CDR3 sequence is 11 residues long. Here the CDR3 DNA reads TGTGCCAGCAGGCTAAACTATGGCTACACCTTC. It specifies CASRLNYGYTF.

The CDR3 is CASSLEGGTDTQYF. CDR3 nucleotide sequence: TGTGCCAGCAGCTTAGAGGGCGGGACAGATACGCAGTATTTT. V and J are TRBV11-2 and TRBJ2-3, with D perhaps TRBD2 (5 bases). V was trimmed by 0 bases and J by 3 bases, leaving 7 bases between them. CDR1 SGHAT and CDR2 FQNNGV come from the germline V gene. This CDR3 comprises 14 residues.